One sample yielded the 26 T cell receptor beta chains listed below, sequenced in a study of preoperative IRX-2 immunotherapy in early breast cancer (dated by TCRdb to about 2019). Receptor libraries were prepared by the immunoSEQ multiplex PCR assay. TCRdb's version of the immuneACCESS table is confined to in-frame rearrangements and falls short of the full clone set. An unresolved V gene accounts for under half of the shortfall where checked; the remainder is of unknown origin. Across this sample there are over 20,000 clones, with about 81% seen only once. The ten largest clones capture approximately 1.4% of the sample. According to the study, the label for this sample's treatment or condition signals: preoperative locoregional IRX-2 cytokine immunotherapy. The input for sequencing was lymph node tissue, taken after IRX-2 immunotherapy. These TCRs come from a human donor with breast cancer.

This chain uses TRBV30 with TRBJ1-1, with D possibly matching TRBD1 (5 bases). V was shortened by 0 bases and J by 9 bases, with 14 bases between the two germline ends. CDR1 and CDR2 (germline): GTSNPN, SVGIG (reference sequence). CDR3 length equals 13 residues. CDR3 sequence (DNA): TGTGCCTGGAGTGTAGGGAAGGCAGGGCAAGCTTTCTTT. It codes for CAWSVGKAGQAFF. The complete variable domain, with remaining parts taken from reference TRBV30 and TRBJ1-1, reads SQTIHQWPATLVQPVGSPLSLECTVEGTSNPNLYWYRQAAGRGLQLLFYSVGIGQISSEVPQNLSASRPQDRQFILSSKKLLLSDSGFYLCAWSVGKAGQAFFGQGTRLTVV.

The chain is built from TRBV14 and TRBJ2-3, with D hard to call. Germline CDR1 is SGHDN and CDR2 is FVKESK. The CDR3 runs to 11 residues. The V end lost 6 bases, the J end lost 6 bases, and 7 bases lay between the germline ends. CDR3 region: CASSRWDTQYF. CDR3 nucleotides: TGTGCCAGCAGTAGGTGGGATACGCAGTATTTT.

J is TRBJ1-1 and V is TRBV29-1; D uncertain. Trimming stripped 3 bases from V and 1 base from J, with 12 bases between. This CDR3 comprises 14 residues. Germline V gene sequence: CDR1 SQVTM, CDR2 ANQGSEA. CDR3 DNA sequence: TGCAGCGTTGACCGGAGTCATGGGAACACTGAAGCTTTCTTT. Protein product: CSVDRSHGNTEAFF.

V gene TRBV29-1 combines with J gene TRBJ1-4; D gene uncertain. The ends were cut back, 7 bases at V and 4 bases at J, with 10 bases in the middle. The germline V gene encodes CDR1 SQVTM and CDR2 ANQGSEA. CDR3 length: 12 amino acids. CDR3 sequence: CSGSLHNEKLFF. The DNA for the CDR3 is TGCAGCGGATCCCTTCATAATGAAAAACTGTTTTTT.

V gene TRBV15 combines with J gene TRBJ2-5; perhaps TRBD1 as D (6 bases). This CDR3 region has 15 residues. V was pared by 1 base and J by 3 bases, with 12 bases between. Germline values: CDR1 LNHNV, CDR2 YYDKDF (reference sequence). CDR3 region: CATSRASGAEETQYF. CDR3 bases: TGTGCCACCAGCAGAGCTTCAGGGGCAGAAGAGACCCAGTACTTC.

The CDR3 loop reads CSTGTGGAPDTQYF. The CDR3 region has the DNA TGCAGCACCGGGACAGGGGGGGCCCCAGATACGCAGTATTTT. The chain is built from TRBV29-1 and TRBJ2-3, with 11 bases that match TRBD1. The length of the CDR3 is 14 residues. Germline CDR1 is SQVTM and CDR2 is ANQGSEA. V shed 8 bases, J shed 4 bases, and the junction held 8 bases outside the gene matches.

This clone was seen only a few times. The V gene is TRBV19, the J gene TRBJ1-1; D gene unclear. Germline V gene lookup returns CDR1 LNHDA and CDR2 SQIVND (reference sequence). The CDR3 extends over 16 amino acids. The V and J ends lost 1 base and 7 bases respectively, with 19 bases between them. The CDR3 DNA follows: TGTGCCAGTAGTATAGCCGGCAGAAAGCCCTACGATGAAGCTTTCTTT. Encoded protein: CASSIAGRKPYDEAFF.

This chain links TRBV18 with TRBJ2-2, with D unresolved. V shed 1 base and J shed 0 bases, with 6 bases lying between them. Germline V gene sequence: CDR1 KGHSH, CDR2 LQKENI. The CDR3 loop spans 15 amino acids. CDR3 region: CASSPLGANTGELFF. The CDR3 region has the DNA TGTGCCAGCTCACCACTAGGAGCGAACACCGGGGAGCTGTTTTTT. Supplemented by reference TRBV18 and TRBJ2-2, the full variable domain reads NAGVMQNPRHLVRRRGQEARLRCSPMKGHSHVYWYRQLPEEGLKFMVYLQKENIIDESGMPKERFSAEFPKEGPSILRIQQVVRGDSAAYFCASSPLGANTGELFFGEGSRLTVL.

The chain links TRBV14 to TRBJ1-2; maybe TRBD1 (5 bases). CDR1 is SGHDN, CDR2 FVKESK, per germline. The CDR3 runs 15 residues. Trimming removed 4 bases at V and 6 bases at J, with 18 bases between. The CDR3 sequence: CASSLGEGTHHGYTF. DNA of the CDR3: TGTGCCAGCAGCCTGGGCGAGGGGACCCACCATGGCTACACCTTC.

The rearrangement uses TRBV7-4 and TRBJ2-2, with no clear D. Germline V lookup: CDR1 SGHVT, CDR2 SQSDAQ. V was trimmed by 3 bases and J by 4 bases, leaving 9 bases between them. There are 14 residues in the CDR3. CDR3 loop: CASSLNQVTGELFF. The CDR3 region has the DNA TGTGCCAGCAGCTTGAATCAGGTCACCGGGGAGCTGTTTTTT.

The V and J genes are TRBV10-3 and TRBJ2-1; TRBD2 matches 7 bases. In germline, CDR1 is ENHRY, CDR2 SYGVKD. This CDR3 contains 15 residues. With V trimmed by 0 bases and J by 9 bases, 8 bases remained unmatched. CDR3 DNA: TGTGCCATCAGTGAGTCGACTAGCCGCGGGGGTGAGCAGTTCTTC. This sequence encodes CAISESTSRGGEQFF.

The chain recombines TRBV19 with TRBJ2-3; no firm D call. The CDR3 totals 12 residues. The germline V gene encodes CDR1 LNHDA and CDR2 SQIVND (reference sequence). V was pared by 3 bases and J by 4 bases, with 5 bases between. Here the CDR3 reads CASSIAADTQYF. Written as DNA, the CDR3 is TGTGCCAGTAGTATCGCTGCAGATACGCAGTATTTT.

The V gene is TRBV18, the J gene TRBJ1-5, with D unresolved. CDR3 length equals 14 residues. Germline V gives CDR1 KGHSH, CDR2 LQKENI. Trimming took 6 bases from V and 2 from J, leaving 11 bases between them. CDR3 protein: CASSIRDRNQPQHF. The CDR3 coding sequence is TGTGCCAGCTCGATCAGAGATCGCAATCAGCCCCAGCATTTT.

This chain connects TRBV6-7 to TRBJ1-2; TRBD1 is a possible D gene (5 bases). TRBV6-7 has ORF status, its function being uncertain. V gave up 8 bases and J gave up 6 bases, with 19 bases separating them. The CDR3 sequence is 14 residues long. The CDR3, as DNA: TGTGCCAGCGTCTACTTTAGGCAGGGCAATGGCTACACCTTC. It yields the protein CASVYFRQGNGYTF.

The gene calls are TRBV6-8 and TRBJ1-2; D gene unclear. Trimming removed 4 bases from V and 2 bases from J, with 11 bases in between. This CDR3 has 14 amino acids. Germline V gene lookup returns CDR1 MNHGY and CDR2 SAAAGT. CDR3 residues: CASSSSDGNYGYTF. CDR3 sequence (DNA): TGTGCCAGCAGTTCATCCGACGGGAACTATGGCTACACCTTC.

The chain recombines TRBV19 with TRBJ1-1; D perhaps matches TRBD1 (6 bases). The CDR3 runs to 15 residues. V was pared by 5 bases and J by 1 base, with 14 bases between. CDR1 and CDR2 (germline): LNHDA, SQIVND (reference sequence). The CDR3 nucleotides are TGTGCCAGTAGTGAGCGGACAGCAGCGAACACTGAAGCTTTCTTT. Its protein is CASSERTAANTEAFF.

V usage is TRBV28 and J usage is TRBJ2-2; 7 positions agree with TRBD1. The CDR3 consists of 12 residues. CDR1 and CDR2 from the germline V gene are MDHEN and SYDVKM. The V segment lost 6 bases and the J segment 5 bases; nucleotides outside the gene matches: 0. This CDR3 reads CASRTGTGELFF. In DNA, the CDR3 is TGTGCCAGCAGGACAGGGACCGGGGAGCTGTTTTTT.

This clone was counted once. This sequence joins TRBV28 and TRBJ2-6; D could derive from TRBD1 or TRBD2 (6 bases each). From germline, CDR1 is MDHEN and CDR2 SYDVKM. Trimming took 11 bases from V and 0 from J, leaving 14 bases between them. This CDR3 has 15 residues. The CDR3 loop reads CASKGGSSGANVLTF. The CDR3 DNA reads TGTGCCTCCAAGGGGGGTAGCTCTGGGGCCAACGTCCTGACTTTC.

This sequence joins TRBV6-8 and TRBJ2-3, with 8 bases matching TRBD2. V lost 0 bases and J lost 1; bases outside the gene matches: 15. Germline V gene lookup returns CDR1 MNHGY and CDR2 SAAAGT. The CDR3 loop spans 20 amino acids. As DNA, the CDR3 is TGTGCCAGCAGTTACTCCTGGCGGGGTAGCGGGGCCCCACGCACAGATACGCAGTATTTT. Amino acid sequence: CASSYSWRGSGAPRTDTQYF.

V usage is TRBV11-3 and J usage is TRBJ1-2; the D gene is possibly TRBD1 (6 bases). The V gene lost 5 bases and the J gene lost 4 bases, with 14 bases spanning the gap. Germline values: CDR1 SGHNT, CDR2 YENEEA. The CDR3 sequence is 14 residues long. The CDR3 loop is CASSTLGGSYGYTF. The CDR3 region has the DNA TGTGCCAGCAGCACCCTGGGGGGCAGCTATGGCTACACCTTC.

The rearrangement links TRBV18 to TRBJ2-3; D is unclear. The CDR3 consists of 13 residues. Trimming pared 1 base from V and 4 bases from J, leaving 6 bases between. Germline V lookup: CDR1 KGHSH, CDR2 LQKENI. In DNA form, the CDR3 reads TGTGCCAGCTCACCACTTATAGCAGATACGCAGTATTTT. Its protein is CASSPLIADTQYF.

The J gene is TRBJ2-7, the V gene TRBV23-1, with D unclear. TRBV23-1 is an ORF; its function is uncertain. V dropped 2 bases and J dropped 7 bases, with 12 bases sitting between them. The CDR3 extends over 13 amino acids. CDR3 bases: TGCGCCAGCAGTCAACCTCCAGCCGGGGAGCAGTACGTC. The encoded protein is CASSQPPAGEQYV.

This chain connects TRBV19 to TRBJ1-2; 8 bases are shared with TRBD1. Trimming removed 1 base from V and 8 bases from J; junction bases left unmatched: 12. The CDR3 consists of 16 residues. CDR1 and CDR2 from the germline V gene are LNHDA and SQIVND (reference sequence). CDR3 nucleotide sequence: TGTGCCAGTAGTATAGCTGGGCGGACAGGGCCTCGAGGCTACACCTTC. Its translation: CASSIAGRTGPRGYTF.

The J gene is TRBJ2-7, the V gene TRBV19; D is unclear. Germline V gene data show CDR1 as LNHDA and CDR2 as SQIVND (reference sequence). This CDR3 spans 14 amino acids. V was trimmed by 5 bases and J by 0 bases, leaving 11 bases between them. The CDR3 sequence is CASSSKWHSYEQYF. Written as DNA, the CDR3 is TGTGCCAGTAGTTCTAAATGGCACTCCTACGAGCAGTACTTC.

The chain recombines TRBV6-1 with TRBJ1-6; D call uncertain. The germline V gene encodes CDR1 MNHNS and CDR2 SASEGT. The CDR3 is made up of 17 amino acids. Trimming left V 0 bases short and J 2 bases short, with 11 bases between. The CDR3 protein is CASSEAQTMTYNSPLHF. The CDR3 DNA follows: TGTGCCAGCAGTGAAGCTCAGACCATGACCTATAATTCACCCCTCCACTTT.

The chain has TRBV28 and TRBJ2-3, with D perhaps being TRBD1 or TRBD2 (5 bases each). Trimming took 2 bases from V and 3 from J, leaving 21 bases between them. CDR1 is MDHEN and CDR2 is SYDVKM in the germline V gene. The CDR3 sequence is 18 residues long. This CDR3 is CASSLPGPPQGWTDTQYF. The CDR3 DNA reads TGTGCCAGCAGTTTACCGGGACCCCCCCAAGGCTGGACAGATACGCAGTATTTT.